The source of this T cell receptor (beta chain) is a study of blood T cell repertoires in COVID-19. Study at large: Both acute and convalescent COVID-19 samples were obtained from the United States, Italy and Spain. PBMCs, B-cell-depleted T cells, or T cells were the source of the cDNA or gDNA that made up the material.

Seattle patients were enrolled during active infection and followed longitudinally. Original handling: By means of reference gene primer amplification, nucleated cell counts were estimated. TCRdb keeps only in-frame clones here, not all; method: immunoSEQ multiplex PCR. For V, J and clone size, that table is used; D and trimming come from the DNA. In the table there are about 71,000 clones, 65% to 90% of which are singletons. CDR3 length: 16 residues. Sequenced input: peripheral blood. The V and J genes are TRBV21-1 and TRBJ2-7; TRBD2, the table's D call, lacks a check against the DNA. TRBV21-1 is flagged as a pseudogene. This clonotype was sampled from a man aged 25-45 years with COVID-19, enrolled during active disease. As DNA, the CDR3 is TGTGCCAGCAGCCTACAAACTAGCGGGAGGAGGTACGAGCAGTACTTC. The encoded protein is CASSLQTSGRRYEQYF.